A selection of T cell receptor beta chains follows, all from one sample in a study of shared clonotypes between healthy human individuals. Libraries were prepared by immunoSEQ multiplex PCR; TCRdb keeps only in-frame clonotypes and omits some of them. The table includes more than 2,000,000 clones, more than 90% detected once. Specimen: naive CD4+ T cells sorted from blood. The receptors here all came from a man aged 18 to 29 in good health. The CDR3 runs from the conserved cysteine through the conserved F or W. D genes are given only for firm matches. Expanded clones are given a class, and other clones once, few, many or no size at all.

d_call	v_call	clone_size	j_call	cdr3_nt	cdr3_aa
TRBD2	TRBV18	.	TRBJ2-1	TGTGCCAGCTCACCACCGGGACTAGTAAATGAGCAGTTCTTC	CASSPPGLVNEQFF
.	TRBV10-3	.	TRBJ1-1	TGTGCCATCAGTGAGTCGGTAGGAGAAGCTTTCTTT	CAISESVGEAFF
TRBD2	TRBV10-3	.	TRBJ2-1	TGTGCCATCCGAGAGGCCCGGGAGGGAAACAATGAGCAGTTCTTC	CAIREAREGNNEQFF
.	TRBV4-3	few	TRBJ1-5	TGCGCCAGCAGTCCCGATAGGGGGAGCAATCAGCCCCAGCATTTT	CASSPDRGSNQPQHF
.	TRBV10-1	.	TRBJ2-5	TGCGCCAACCCCGCCCTACCAGAGTGGTGGGAGACCCAGTACTTC	CANPALPEWWETQYF
TRBD1	TRBV5-1	.	TRBJ2-7	TGCGCCAGCCGTGGGACAGAATCCTACGAGCAGTACTTC	CASRGTESYEQYF
.	TRBV10-3	.	TRBJ1-1	TGTGCCATCAGTGAGAGGGGGGGCACTGAAGCTTTCTTT	CAISERGGTEAFF
.	TRBV6-1	.	TRBJ2-3	TGTGCCAGCAGTGAATGGTCCGGACCCCCCACAGATACGCAGTATTTT	CASSEWSGPPTDTQYF
TRBD2	TRBV5-1	.	TRBJ2-5	TGCGCCAGTCGGACTAGCGGGGACGAGGAGACCCAGTACTTC	CASRTSGDEETQYF
TRBD2	TRBV10-2	.	TRBJ2-7	TGCGCCAGCAGTGGAGCGGGGGGAACCTACGAGCAGTACTTC	CASSGAGGTYEQYF
TRBD1	TRBV18	.	TRBJ1-1	TGTGCCAGCTCAGCGGACAGGGGGCTTACTGAAGCTTTCTTT	CASSADRGLTEAFF
.	TRBV30	few	TRBJ1-1	TGTGCCTGGAACATGGGGGGGTTCACTGAAGCTTTCTTT	CAWNMGGFTEAFF
.	TRBV5-1	.	TRBJ1-1	TGCGCCAGCAGCTCGCGGGCCCCGGGGCGGGGCACTGAAGCTTTCTTT	CASSSRAPGRGTEAFF
.	TRBV6-1	.	TRBJ1-4	TGTGCCAGCAGTGATCTGAATGGCAGGGTCAATGAAAAACTGTTTTTT	CASSDLNGRVNEKLFF
TRBD1	TRBV30	.	TRBJ2-5	TGTGCCTCGGACAGGGGGCGAGAGACCCAGTACTTC	CASDRGRETQYF
.	TRBV18	.	TRBJ2-1	TGTGCCAGCTCACAGATGCCCGGCAATGAGCAGTTCTTC	CASSQMPGNEQFF
.	TRBV5-5	.	TRBJ1-4	TGTGCCAGCAGCTTGGGGGGGACCCCTAATGAAAAACTGTTTTTT	CASSLGGTPNEKLFF
.	TRBV10-2	.	TRBJ1-3	TGCGCCAGCAGTGACCGGGCCTCTGGAAACACCATATATTTT	CASSDRASGNTIYF
.	TRBV19	.	TRBJ1-5	TGTGCCAGTAGTAGAAACCGGGTTCTAGATCAGCCCCAGCATTTT	CASSRNRVLDQPQHF
TRBD2	TRBV19	.	TRBJ2-7	TGTGCCAGTAGTACCTCGGGAGGCCGCGGGGACGAGCAGTACTTC	CASSTSGGRGDEQYF
TRBD2	TRBV11-2	.	TRBJ2-3	TGTGCCAGCAGAGGAGCGGGGCGCACAGATACGCAGTATTTT	CASRGAGRTDTQYF
TRBD2	TRBV30	.	TRBJ2-7	TGTGCCTGGAGTGTAGGACTAGCGGGGGGGCACGACGAGCAGTACTTC	CAWSVGLAGGHDEQYF
TRBD1	TRBV7-9	.	TRBJ1-6	TGTGCCAGCAGCCCTGGGACAGGGGATTCACCCCTCCACTTT	CASSPGTGDSPLHF
.	TRBV5-1	.	TRBJ2-3	TGCGCCAGCTCCAAGACAGATACGCAGTATTTT	CASSKTDTQYF
.	TRBV30	.	TRBJ1-3	TGTGCCTGGACTACAGGGACTGGAAACACCATATATTTT	CAWTTGTGNTIYF
.	TRBV5-8	.	TRBJ1-5	TGTGCCAGCAGCTCCATTGGCCGGGGGGGCAATCAGCCCCAGCATTTT	CASSSIGRGGNQPQHF
.	TRBV15	.	TRBJ1-4	TGTGCCACCAGCGGTATTGGGGCACAGCATAATGAAAAACTGTTTTTT	CATSGIGAQHNEKLFF
TRBD1	TRBV27	.	TRBJ2-2	TGTGCCAGCAGTAGGGGACAGGTCAACACCGGGGAGCTGTTTTTT	CASSRGQVNTGELFF
.	TRBV25-1	.	TRBJ2-5	TGTGCCAGCAGTGAATCCGACCGAAAGACCCAGTACTTC	CASSESDRKTQYF
.	TRBV11-2	.	TRBJ1-1	TGTGCCAGCAGCTTAGTTTACAGGGCGAACACTGAAGCTTTCTTT	CASSLVYRANTEAFF
.	TRBV7-5	once	TRBJ2-7	TGTGCCAGAAGCTTAGTCAGGGAATCAAATCACTACGAGCAGTACTTC	CARSLVRESNHYEQYF
TRBD2	TRBV5-4	.	TRBJ2-5	TGTGCCAGCAGCCGACCGGGCGGGAGCGGAGAGACCCAGTACTTC	CASSRPGGSGETQYF
.	TRBV5-8	.	TRBJ1-1	TGTGCCAGCAGCCCCCTTGCCCTCCCCGGGGCTTTCTTT	CASSPLALPGAFF
.	TRBV2	.	TRBJ2-3	TGTGCCAGCGGGGGGTCCACAGATACGCAGTATTTT	CASGGSTDTQYF
TRBD1	TRBV18	.	TRBJ2-7	TGTGCCAGCTCACTGGGCAGGGGGACCTACGAGCAGTACTTC	CASSLGRGTYEQYF
.	TRBV5-1	.	TRBJ2-1	TGCGCCAGCAGCTTGGGACAGCAGTACAATGAGCAGTTCTTC	CASSLGQQYNEQFF
.	TRBV5-1	.	TRBJ2-3	TGCGCCAGCAGCGAGAACACAGATACGCAGTATTTT	CASSENTDTQYF
TRBD2	TRBV30	once	TRBJ2-1	TGTGCCTGGGCGGGAGTGAATGAGCAGTTCTTC	CAWAGVNEQFF
.	TRBV5-1	.	TRBJ2-3	TGCGCCAGCAGCACCGGGATGGGCGGGCTCACGGATACGCAGTATTTT	CASSTGMGGLTDTQYF
.	TRBV7-2	.	TRBJ2-7	TGTGCCAGCAGCTTAACTCGTAAGGAGCAGTACTTC	CASSLTRKEQYF
.	TRBV18	.	TRBJ1-3	TGTGCCAGCTCAGCATTGGAACGAGGAAACACCATATATTTT	CASSALERGNTIYF
TRBD2	TRBV10-3	.	TRBJ2-1	TGTGCCATCAACTCTCTAGCGGGAGGCTCTGAAGAGCAGTTCTTC	CAINSLAGGSEEQFF
.	TRBV7-2	.	TRBJ2-3	TGTGCCAGCAGCCTAAGGAGGCTAGCTAGAGATACGCAGTATTTT	CASSLRRLARDTQYF
.	TRBV5-6	.	TRBJ1-2	TGTGCCAGCAGCTCCACACTAAACTATGGCTACACCTTC	CASSSTLNYGYTF
.	TRBV18	.	TRBJ1-1	TGTGCCAGCTCATCGGGTCTGAACACTGAAGCTTTCTTT	CASSSGLNTEAFF
.	TRBV19	.	TRBJ1-5	TGTGCCAGTAGTACCGCGGCCGGACTCAATCAGCCCCAGCATTTT	CASSTAAGLNQPQHF
TRBD1	TRBV29-1	.	TRBJ1-1	TGCAGCGGGGGACAGGGATTGAACACTGAAGCTTTCTTT	CSGGQGLNTEAFF
TRBD1	TRBV10-3	.	TRBJ1-5	TGTGCCATCAGTGAGCAATTGGGACAGGGGGCAGAGCAGCCCCAGCATTTT	CAISEQLGQGAEQPQHF
.	TRBV6-1	.	TRBJ2-7	TGTGCCAGCAGTGAAGGACCGGCGGGCAGGCAGTACTTC	CASSEGPAGRQYF
.	TRBV5-1	.	TRBJ1-1	TGCGCCAGCAGACCCGGGCCGGAGAACACTGAAGCTTTCTTT	CASRPGPENTEAFF
.	TRBV5-4	.	TRBJ2-3	TGTGCCAGCAGCTTGGGGGGTCCTAGCACAGATACGCAGTATTTT	CASSLGGPSTDTQYF
.	TRBV7-9	.	TRBJ2-2	TGTGCCAGCAGCTTCGGGGAGCTGTTTTTT	CASSFGELFF
.	TRBV2	once	TRBJ2-7	TGTGCCAGCAGCCTGGAATCCTACGAGCAGTACTTC	CASSLESYEQYF
TRBD1	TRBV10-1	.	TRBJ2-2	TGCGCCAGCAGTGAACGGACAGGGGCCACCGGGGAGCTGTTTTTT	CASSERTGATGELFF
.	TRBV7-7	.	TRBJ2-3	TGTGCTAGCAGCTTAGAGGGGGAACTAGGGACGCAGTATTTT	CASSLEGELGTQYF